A selection of T cell receptor beta chains follows, all from one sample in a study of blood T cell repertoires in COVID-19. Sequencing was performed with immunoSEQ multiplex PCR; in TCRdb, only in-frame clones are kept and a portion is missing. The data show about 290,000 clones, 75% to 90% seen once. The sample consisted of peripheral blood. These receptors originate from a man in his forties with acute or convalescent COVID-19. Both conserved end residues are part of each CDR3. Each record gives: clone size, V gene, D gene, J gene, CDR3 DNA, CDR3 protein. D genes are given only for firm matches. Clone sizes are given selectively: once, few, many, or a class where the clone is expanded.

size: .
V: TRBV5-1
D: .
J: TRBJ2-7
DNA: TGCGCCAGCAGCATAATGACAGTTAGCTCCTACGAGCAGTACTTC
CDR3: CASSIMTVSSYEQYF

size: .
V: TRBV28
D: TRBD1
J: TRBJ1-5
DNA: TGTGCCAGCATCTCCAGGCAGGGGGCAGGTCAGCCCCAGCATTTT
CDR3: CASISRQGAGQPQHF

size: .
V: TRBV5-1
D: TRBD1
J: TRBJ1-3
DNA: TGCGCCAGCAGCTTTACAGGGGGTGCTGGAAACACCATATATTTT
CDR3: CASSFTGGAGNTIYF

size: .
V: TRBV10-3
D: .
J: TRBJ1-2
DNA: TGTGCCATCAGGGAGGGACACTCCTTTGGTGGCTACACCTTC
CDR3: CAIREGHSFGGYTF

size: .
V: TRBV10-3
D: .
J: TRBJ2-7
DNA: TGTGCCATCAGTGAAGGGGACACTATGGTGTACTTC
CDR3: CAISEGDTMVYF

size: .
V: TRBV6-5
D: .
J: TRBJ1-1
DNA: TGTGCCAGCAGTTACGCCAGGCGGAACACTGAAGCTTTCTTT
CDR3: CASSYARRNTEAFF

size: once
V: TRBV6-1
D: TRBD1
J: TRBJ1-1
DNA: TGTGCCAGCAGTGAGTATCAGGGGGTGAACACTGAAGCTTTCTTT
CDR3: CASSEYQGVNTEAFF

size: .
V: TRBV11-3
D: TRBD1
J: TRBJ1-1
DNA: TGTGCCAGCAGTCCACCGGGACAGGGGAGGCTTGAAGCTTTCTTT
CDR3: CASSPPGQGRLEAFF

size: .
V: TRBV7-5
D: .
J: TRBJ2-3
DNA: TGTGTCAGAAGCCCAGACGGGACAGGCACAGATACGCAGTATTTT
CDR3: CVRSPDGTGTDTQYF

size: once
V: TRBV5-6
D: TRBD1
J: TRBJ2-3
DNA: TGTGCCAGCAGCCCCGTGGACAGGCGCGGGGATACGCAGTATTTT
CDR3: CASSPVDRRGDTQYF

size: .
V: TRBV15
D: TRBD1
J: TRBJ2-7
DNA: TGTGCCACCAGCTCCTCGGACAGGAGCTCCTACGAGCAGTACTTC
CDR3: CATSSSDRSSYEQYF

size: .
V: TRBV7-8
D: TRBD1
J: TRBJ1-5
DNA: TGTGCCAGCAGTGGGGACAGGCGACACAATCAGCCCCAGCATTTT
CDR3: CASSGDRRHNQPQHF

size: once
V: TRBV10-2
D: .
J: TRBJ1-2
DNA: TGCGCCAGCAGGGGGGCAGGCGGAAACTATGGCTACACCTTC
CDR3: CASRGAGGNYGYTF

size: .
V: TRBV5-4
D: .
J: TRBJ1-4
DNA: TGTGCCAGCAGCTTGAGCCAGGGGAGGGCGAGTAATGAAAAACTGTTTTTT
CDR3: CASSLSQGRASNEKLFF

size: .
V: TRBV7-2
D: TRBD1
J: TRBJ1-3
DNA: TGTGCCAGCAGCTTATTGGGACAGGTCAGCACCATATATTTT
CDR3: CASSLLGQVSTIYF

size: .
V: TRBV13
D: TRBD1
J: TRBJ2-7
DNA: TGTGCCAGCAGCTCATCAGGGGGCGTACCGTACGAGCAGTACTTC
CDR3: CASSSSGGVPYEQYF

size: .
V: TRBV20-1
D: .
J: TRBJ1-1
DNA: TGCAGTGCTAGTGCGGGGTATGGCACTGAAGCTTTCTTT
CDR3: CSASAGYGTEAFF

size: .
V: TRBV11-2
D: TRBD1
J: TRBJ2-1
DNA: TGTGCCAGCAGCTTAGGGGCAGGGGGCCACAATGAGCAGTTCTTC
CDR3: CASSLGAGGHNEQFF

size: .
V: TRBV7-2
D: TRBD1
J: TRBJ2-3
DNA: TGTGCCAGCAGCTCCCCGGGACAGGGTCGAGATACGCAGTATTTT
CDR3: CASSSPGQGRDTQYF

size: .
V: TRBV25-1
D: .
J: TRBJ1-3
DNA: TGTGCCAGCAGTGACGGTTTCTCTGGAAACACCATATATTTT
CDR3: CASSDGFSGNTIYF

size: .
V: TRBV6-6
D: .
J: TRBJ1-3
DNA: TGTGCCAGCAGTCCCGACTTGAGCTCTGGAAACACCATATATTTT
CDR3: CASSPDLSSGNTIYF

size: .
V: TRBV7-9
D: TRBD1
J: TRBJ2-7
DNA: TGTGCCAGCAGCTTAACTACGGGACAGCCCTACGAGCAGTACTTC
CDR3: CASSLTTGQPYEQYF

size: .
V: TRBV4-2
D: TRBD1
J: TRBJ1-5
DNA: TGTGCCAGCAGCCGCACCGGGACAGGGGGCACTCAGCCCCAGCATTTT
CDR3: CASSRTGTGGTQPQHF

size: once
V: TRBV14
D: TRBD1
J: TRBJ1-2
DNA: TGTGCCAGCAGCGGACAGGGAAGAGAAAACTATGGCTACACCTTC
CDR3: CASSGQGRENYGYTF

size: .
V: TRBV10-1
D: .
J: TRBJ2-2
DNA: TGCGCCAGCCGGGACTCCCGAGGGACCGGGGAGCTGTTTTTT
CDR3: CASRDSRGTGELFF

size: .
V: TRBV18
D: .
J: TRBJ1-2
DNA: TGTGCCAGCTCACCAGTAGGACAAGAACTCTATGGCTACACCTTC
CDR3: CASSPVGQELYGYTF

size: .
V: TRBV6-5
D: .
J: TRBJ1-5
DNA: TGTGCCAGCAGCTCCCGGTGGGGGGGGGATCAGCCCCAGCATTTT
CDR3: CASSSRWGGDQPQHF

size: few
V: TRBV5-1
D: .
J: TRBJ2-2
DNA: TGCGCCAGCAGCTTGATAACAGGCTCTACCGGGGAGCTGTTTTTT
CDR3: CASSLITGSTGELFF

size: .
V: TRBV6-1
D: .
J: TRBJ1-5
DNA: TGTGCCAGCAGTGACCCCTTAGGGGGAGGGGTTCAGCAGCCCCAGCATTTT
CDR3: CASSDPLGGGVQQPQHF

size: .
V: TRBV10-1
D: TRBD1
J: TRBJ1-1
DNA: TGCGCCAGCAGTCGGGACAGGGATCGGGCTGAAGCTTTCTTT
CDR3: CASSRDRDRAEAFF

size: .
V: TRBV3-1/TRBV3-2
D: .
J: TRBJ2-7
DNA: TGTGCCAGCAGCGCCCCGGGTTTGACGGGGGAGCAGTACTTC
CDR3: CASSAPGLTGEQYF

size: once
V: TRBV5-1
D: .
J: TRBJ1-2
DNA: TGCGCCAGCAGCTTGGAGGCTGGGGCCTATGGCTACACCTTC
CDR3: CASSLEAGAYGYTF

size: .
V: TRBV6-5
D: TRBD1
J: TRBJ1-1
DNA: TGTGCCAGCACCCAGGACAGGGGCACTGAAGCTTTCTTT
CDR3: CASTQDRGTEAFF

size: once
V: TRBV3-1/TRBV3-2
D: TRBD1
J: TRBJ2-7
DNA: TGTGCCAGCAGCCTAAGACAGGGAGCCTACGAGCAGTACTTC
CDR3: CASSLRQGAYEQYF

size: few
V: TRBV12-5
D: .
J: TRBJ1-1
DNA: TGTGCTAGTGGTCTGACACCTAACACTGAAGCTTTCTTT
CDR3: CASGLTPNTEAFF

size: .
V: TRBV3-1/TRBV3-2
D: .
J: TRBJ1-3
DNA: TGTGCCAGCAGCCAAGGACCGAACAGGGCGTCTGGAAACACCATATATTTT
CDR3: CASSQGPNRASGNTIYF

size: once
V: TRBV11-2
D: .
J: TRBJ1-1
DNA: TGTGCCAGCAGCTTGCGACAGGCCCTGAACACTGAAGCTTTCTTT
CDR3: CASSLRQALNTEAFF